The present T cell receptor beta chain was sequenced within a study of blood T cells in healthy people across ages. Trimming shortened V by 0 bases and J by 2 bases, and 14 bases separated the two germline ends. The germline V gene has CDR1 SGHAT and CDR2 FQDESV (reference sequence). CDR3 size: 16 residues. PCR was performed a second time for roughly 7 to 11 cycles using a sample-barcoded 5' primer and a J-beta primer mix. TCRdb fed the 5' RACE reads into MiXCR, producing one record per CDR3 protein. The sample records approximately 1.5 million distinct CDR3 sequences, 30% to 35% being singletons. The specimen was blood. The rearrangement links TRBV11-1 to TRBJ2-7; perhaps TRBD1 as D (6 bases). The TCR comes from a woman in her twenties or thirties in good health. The CDR3 region has the DNA TGTGCCAGCAGCTTAGCGGGGGCAGGGGTACCCTACGAGCAGTACTTC. This codes for CASSLAGAGVPYEQYF.